These 23 T cell receptor beta chains were sequenced from one sample in a study of control samples from healthy donors and cancer patients. Profiled with immunoSEQ multiplex PCR; TCRdb holds only in-frame clones, not every one. This repertoire shows roughly 130,000 clones, roughly 91% found once; its top ten account for more than 1.5%. Sequencing was carried out using PBMCs. These receptors were obtained from a man between 50 and 59 years old with head and neck cancer.

The chain has TRBV6-5 and TRBJ1-2; TRBD1 matches at 8 bases. Per germline, CDR1 MNHEY and CDR2 SVGAGI. Trimming at V came to 4 bases and at J to 8 bases, leaving 12 bases not matched to a gene. The CDR3 loop spans 15 amino acids. This CDR3 reads CASSCRHSGGCGYTF. The CDR3 DNA sequence: TGTGCCAGCAGTTGCCGCCACTCAGGGGGCTGCGGCTACACCTTC.

The DNA of the CDR3 is TGTGCCAGTAGGGAGACAGGCTACAATGAGCAGTTCTTC. Translation gives CASRETGYNEQFF. The rearrangement joins TRBV19 to TRBJ2-1; TRBD1 might be the D (6 bases). The CDR3 covers 13 residues. Trimming shortened V by 6 bases and J by 3 bases, and 9 bases separated the two germline ends. CDR1 and CDR2 (germline): LNHDA, SQIVND (reference sequence).

The chain couples TRBV7-2 to TRBJ2-1; possibly TRBD2 for D (6 bases). Trimming shortened V by 4 bases and J by 9 bases, and 7 bases separated the two germline ends. This CDR3 contains 11 residues. Germline CDR1 reads SGHTA; CDR2 reads FQGNSA. DNA of the CDR3: TGTGCCAGCAGCTGGCGGGGTGAGCAGTTCTTC. Its protein product is CASSWRGEQFF.

This clone occurred once. Other DNA sequences in this specimen translate into the identical CDR3. This chain joins TRBV9 and TRBJ2-3; D call uncertain. Trimming cost V 2 bases and J 0 bases, with 7 bases left between them. The CDR3 has 14 amino acids. CDR1 is SGDLS, CDR2 YYNGEE, per germline. CDR3 DNA sequence: TGTGCCAGCAGCGTTGGTGGGAGCACAGATACGCAGTATTTT. Its protein is CASSVGGSTDTQYF.

The gene calls are TRBV18 and TRBJ2-1; D gene ambiguous. Germline lookup yields CDR1 KGHSH and CDR2 LQKENI. The CDR3 has 15 amino acids. Deletions cut 5 bases from V and 5 bases from J, with 16 bases between. The DNA for the CDR3 is TGTGCCAGCTCAATATCCCCCGGCAGTAACAATGAGCAGTTCTTC. Translating gives CASSISPGSNNEQFF.

The J gene is TRBJ2-1, the V gene TRBV5-6; unclear D gene. This CDR3 region has 13 residues. Trimming shortened V by 5 bases and J by 6 bases, and 12 bases separated the two germline ends. CDR1 and CDR2 from the germline V gene are SGHDT and YYEEEE. The CDR3 nucleotides are TGTGCCAGCAGGCCGGTCGGAACCAATGAGCAGTTCTTC. It yields the protein CASRPVGTNEQFF.

This sequence joins TRBV28 and TRBJ1-2, with D perhaps TRBD1 (6 bases). Trimming removed 9 bases from V and 8 bases from J, with 16 bases in between. The CDR3 loop spans 12 amino acids. The V gene's germline CDR1 is MDHEN and CDR2 SYDVKM. The CDR3 loop is CASHDGGLGYTF. The DNA for the CDR3 is TGTGCCAGTCACGACGGGGGGCTGGGCTACACCTTC.

The sample holds a few counts of this clone. The chain carries TRBV30 and TRBJ1-1; D ambiguous. CDR3 length equals 14 residues. Deletions cut 5 bases from V and 5 bases from J, with 18 bases between. Germline values: CDR1 GTSNPN, CDR2 SVGIG (reference sequence). The CDR3 protein is CAWQKVGILTEAFF. In nucleotides, the CDR3 is TGTGCCTGGCAGAAAGTGGGGATCCTAACTGAAGCTTTCTTT.

The chain links TRBV23-1 to TRBJ2-4, with TRBD1 identical over 9 bases. TRBV23-1 is annotated as an ORF whose role is uncertain. The CDR3 is 17 residues long. Trimming removed 4 bases from V and 0 bases from J; junction bases left unmatched: 7. Here the CDR3 DNA reads TGCGCCAGCAGTCTTGGCCGGGACAGGGAAGCCAAAAACATTCAGTACTTC. It specifies CASSLGRDREAKNIQYF.

The chain is built from TRBV5-1 and TRBJ2-2; D gene ambiguous. Germline loops: CDR1 SGHRS, CDR2 YFSETQ. The CDR3 contains 14 residues. Trimming removed 0 bases at V and 4 bases at J, with 7 bases between. CDR3 in DNA: TGCGCCAGCAGCTTGGCCGTTCCCACCGGGGAGCTGTTTTTT. Its protein product is CASSLAVPTGELFF.

V usage is TRBV3-1 (or the pseudogene TRBV3-2) and J usage is TRBJ2-5, with TRBD2 identical over 13 bases. Losses at the gene ends were 2 bases for V and 4 bases for J; bases not matched to a gene: 13. In germline, CDR1 is LGHDT, CDR2 YNNKEL (reference sequence). The CDR3 contains 19 residues. The CDR3 here is CASSQRPDGLAGEAETQYF. Written as DNA, the CDR3 is TGTGCCAGCAGCCAACGCCCGGACGGACTAGCGGGGGAAGCAGAGACCCAGTACTTC.

The rearrangement joins TRBV30 to TRBJ2-5, with D tentatively TRBD2 (5 bases). V dropped 3 bases and J dropped 4 bases, with 18 bases sitting between them. The CDR3 is 15 amino acids. CDR1 is GTSNPN and CDR2 is SVGIG in the germline V gene (reference sequence). In DNA form, the CDR3 reads TGTGCCTGGAGCCCCGGCGGGCTTGGGTTAGAGACCCAGTACTTC. Amino acid sequence: CAWSPGGLGLETQYF.

This chain uses TRBV19 with TRBJ1-6; TRBD1 might be the D (5 bases). The ends were cut back, 10 bases at V and 5 bases at J, with 15 bases in the middle. The CDR3 sequence is 14 residues long. Germline values: CDR1 LNHDA, CDR2 SQIVND (reference sequence). The CDR3: CATHLGGDNSPLHF. In DNA, the CDR3 is TGTGCCACCCACCTGGGGGGTGATAATTCACCCCTCCACTTT. The complete variable domain, with remaining parts taken from reference TRBV19 and TRBJ1-6, reads DGGITQSPKYLFRKEGQNVTLSCEQNLNHDAMYWYRQDPGQGLRLIYYSQIVNDFQKGDIAEGYSVSREKKESFPLTVTSAQKNPTAFYLCATHLGGDNSPLHFGNGTRLTVT.

This clone was counted once. This chain connects TRBV7-3 to TRBJ2-5; 8 nucleotides align to TRBD2. The CDR3 contains 15 residues. The trim removed 4 bases at V and 0 bases at J, leaving 4 bases unmatched. Per germline, CDR1 SGHTA and CDR2 FQGTGA. The CDR3 DNA sequence: TGTGCCAGCAGCTATTCACTAGCGGACCAAGAGACCCAGTACTTC. It yields the protein CASSYSLADQETQYF.

V usage is TRBV28 and J usage is TRBJ1-4; no clear D. V lost 6 bases and J 4 bases, leaving 15 bases between the germline ends. The germline gives CDR1 MDHEN, CDR2 SYDVKM. This CDR3 region has 15 residues. The CDR3 DNA is TGTGCCAGCAGAATAGGAGGAGGGTTTAATGAAAAACTGTTTTTT. It specifies CASRIGGGFNEKLFF.

The V and J genes are TRBV11-2 and TRBJ1-1, with 8 positions matching TRBD1. Germline CDR1 SGHAT, CDR2 FQNNGV. The CDR3 is made up of 15 amino acids. V was clipped by 5 bases and J by 5 bases; unmatched bases: 10. The CDR3 reads CASSASGGIGTEAFF. For the CDR3, the DNA is TGTGCCAGCAGCGCTTCAGGGGGCATCGGAACTGAAGCTTTCTTT.

V gene TRBV5-4 combines with J gene TRBJ2-2; 11 nucleotides line up with TRBD2. Germline trimming cut 3 bases from V and 7 bases from J; bases unmatched to any gene: 8. Germline CDR1 reads SGHNT; CDR2 reads YYREEE (reference sequence). CDR3 length: 16 residues. The CDR3 DNA reads as TGTGCCAGCAGCTGGAGTAGCGGGGGGGTCGGCGGGGAGCTGTTTTTT. It translates to CASSWSSGGVGGELFF.

This chain uses TRBV19 with TRBJ2-5, with 7 nucleotides matching TRBD2. The trim removed 3 bases at V and 0 bases at J, leaving 7 bases unmatched. Germline loops: CDR1 LNHDA, CDR2 SQIVND (reference sequence). This CDR3 is 16 amino acids long. Here the CDR3 reads CASSIGRGSYQETQYF. CDR3 coding DNA: TGTGCCAGTAGTATCGGGCGGGGGTCGTACCAAGAGACCCAGTACTTC.

This chain links TRBV2 with TRBJ1-5; D gene ambiguous. Trimming removed 3 bases at V and 0 bases at J, with 9 bases between. The CDR3 is made up of 15 amino acids. In germline, CDR1 is SNHLY, CDR2 FYNNEI. CDR3 protein: CASSEWRSSNQPQHF. CDR3 sequence (DNA): TGTGCCAGCAGTGAGTGGCGGTCTAGCAATCAGCCCCAGCATTTT.

The chain joins TRBV18 to TRBJ2-7; possibly TRBD1 for D (6 bases). The CDR3 covers 15 residues. The V gene lost 3 bases and the J gene lost 2 bases, with 14 bases spanning the gap. The V gene's germline CDR1 is KGHSH and CDR2 LQKENI. The CDR3 nucleotides read TGTGCCAGCTCACCGAGACAGGAGGCGACCTACGAGCAGTACTTC. Translation gives CASSPRQEATYEQYF.

This chain joins TRBV7-2 and TRBJ1-3; D not certain. CDR3 length equals 15 residues. Germline V CDR1 and CDR2: SGHTA, FQGNSA. V was shortened by 1 base and J by 2 bases, with 9 bases between the two germline ends. The CDR3 DNA sequence: TGTGCCAGCAGCTTAGGAGGGCCAGCTGGAAACACCATATATTTT. It translates to CASSLGGPAGNTIYF.

This chain joins TRBV12-3 or TRBV12-4 and TRBJ2-7, with D uncertain. CDR3 length: 11 residues. The ends were cut back, 5 bases at V and 7 bases at J, with 9 bases in the middle. The CDR3 is CASSRLREQYF. The CDR3 DNA follows: TGTGCCAGCAGTCGACTTAGGGAGCAGTACTTC.

The J gene is TRBJ1-2, the V gene TRBV6-1; TRBD1 aligns across 9 bases. CDR3 length: 17 amino acids. The ends lost 4 bases at V and 6 bases at J; junction bases unmatched: 15. The germline CDR1 and CDR2 sequences are MNHNS and SASEGT. CDR3 residues: CASSVQGATSEGDGYTF. The DNA for the CDR3 is TGTGCCAGCAGTGTACAGGGGGCGACTTCAGAAGGTGATGGCTACACCTTC.